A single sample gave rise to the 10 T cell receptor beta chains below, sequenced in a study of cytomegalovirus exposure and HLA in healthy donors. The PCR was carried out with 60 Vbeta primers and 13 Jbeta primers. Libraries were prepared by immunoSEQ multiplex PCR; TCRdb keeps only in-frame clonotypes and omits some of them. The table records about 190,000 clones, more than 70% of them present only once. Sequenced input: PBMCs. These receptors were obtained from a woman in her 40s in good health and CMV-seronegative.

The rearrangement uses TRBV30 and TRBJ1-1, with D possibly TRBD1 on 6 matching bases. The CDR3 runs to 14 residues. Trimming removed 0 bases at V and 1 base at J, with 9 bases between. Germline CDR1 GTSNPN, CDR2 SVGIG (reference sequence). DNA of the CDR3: TGTGCCTGGAGTGTTCAGGGGCGGAACACTGAAGCTTTCTTT. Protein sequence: CAWSVQGRNTEAFF.

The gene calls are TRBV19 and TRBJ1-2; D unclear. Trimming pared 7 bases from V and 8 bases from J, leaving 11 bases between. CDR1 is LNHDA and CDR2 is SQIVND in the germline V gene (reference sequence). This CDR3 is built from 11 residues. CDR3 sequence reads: CASMFDRGYTF. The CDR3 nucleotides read TGTGCCAGTATGTTTGATCGGGGCTACACCTTC.

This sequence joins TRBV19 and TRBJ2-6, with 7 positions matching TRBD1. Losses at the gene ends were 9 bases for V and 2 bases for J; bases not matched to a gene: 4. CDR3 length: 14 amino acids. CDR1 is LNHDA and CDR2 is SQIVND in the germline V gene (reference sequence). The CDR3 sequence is CASRQGPGANVLTF. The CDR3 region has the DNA TGTGCCAGCCGACAGGGACCTGGGGCCAACGTCCTGACTTTC.

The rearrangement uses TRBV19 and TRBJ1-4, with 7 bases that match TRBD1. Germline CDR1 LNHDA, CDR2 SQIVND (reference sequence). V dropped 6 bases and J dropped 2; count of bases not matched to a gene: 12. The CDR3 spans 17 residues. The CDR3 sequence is CASRGTANIYTNEKLFF. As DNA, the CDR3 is TGTGCCAGTAGAGGGACAGCCAACATCTACACTAATGAAAAACTGTTTTTT.

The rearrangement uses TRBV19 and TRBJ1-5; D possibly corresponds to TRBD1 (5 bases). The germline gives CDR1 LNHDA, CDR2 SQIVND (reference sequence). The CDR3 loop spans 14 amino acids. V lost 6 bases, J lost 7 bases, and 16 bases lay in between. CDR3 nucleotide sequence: TGTGCCAGTAGGGGGCAGGGCAGGACACAGCCCCAGCATTTT. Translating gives CASRGQGRTQPQHF.

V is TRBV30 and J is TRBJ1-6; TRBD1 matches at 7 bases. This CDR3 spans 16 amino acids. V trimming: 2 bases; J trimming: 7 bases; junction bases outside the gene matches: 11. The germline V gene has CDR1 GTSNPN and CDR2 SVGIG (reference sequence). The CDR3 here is CAWSTYGTELNSPLHF. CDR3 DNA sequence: TGTGCCTGGAGTACCTACGGGACAGAACTGAATTCACCCCTCCACTTT. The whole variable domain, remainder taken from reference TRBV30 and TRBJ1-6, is SQTIHQWPATLVQPVGSPLSLECTVEGTSNPNLYWYRQAAGRGLQLLFYSVGIGQISSEVPQNLSASRPQDRQFILSSKKLLLSDSGFYLCAWSTYGTELNSPLHFGNGTRLTVT.

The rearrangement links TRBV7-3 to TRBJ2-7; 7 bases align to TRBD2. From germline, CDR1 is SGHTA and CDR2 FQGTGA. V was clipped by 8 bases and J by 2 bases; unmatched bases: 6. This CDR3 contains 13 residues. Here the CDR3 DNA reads TGTGCCAGCGGGGCGGGAGAAGCCTACGAGCAGTACTTC. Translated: CASGAGEAYEQYF.

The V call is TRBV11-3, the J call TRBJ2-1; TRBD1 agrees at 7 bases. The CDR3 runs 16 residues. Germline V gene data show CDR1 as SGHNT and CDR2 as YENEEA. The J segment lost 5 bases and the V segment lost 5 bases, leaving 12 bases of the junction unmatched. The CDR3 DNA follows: TGTGCCAGCAGCGAGTCAAGCGGTCAGGGGGACAATGAGCAGTTCTTC. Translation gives CASSESSGQGDNEQFF.

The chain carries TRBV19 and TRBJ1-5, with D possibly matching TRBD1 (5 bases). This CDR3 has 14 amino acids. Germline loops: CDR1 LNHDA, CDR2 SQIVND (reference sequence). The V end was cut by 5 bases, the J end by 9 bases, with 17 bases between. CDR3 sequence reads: CASSPLGGSRPQHF. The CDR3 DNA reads TGTGCCAGTAGTCCCCTGGGGGGGTCAAGGCCCCAGCATTTT.

Here the CDR3 reads CAIRVTSDSETQYF. The CDR3 DNA reads as TGTGCCATCAGGGTGACGAGCGACTCGGAGACCCAGTACTTC. J is TRBJ2-5 and V is TRBV10-3; D unclear. Trimming took off 6 bases at V and 5 bases at J, with 16 bases between the two ends. This CDR3 has 14 amino acids. Germline values: CDR1 ENHRY, CDR2 SYGVKD.